What follows is one TCR beta chain and its context. No antigen is known for it. This sample was taken from a study of human T cells and chemical hapten exposure. Whole-study context: The study patch tested 0.01% DPC on the upper back and read results at 6 days. The study enrolled mostly female patients with alopecia areata, totalis or universalis.

MiXCR was run by TCRdb on the RACE reads, yielding one entry per CDR3 protein. The data hold 350,000 to 450,000 distinct CDR3 sequences, with roughly 5.3% observed a single time. Documented time point: pre-sensitization, week 0. Treatment: therapeutic diphenylcyclopropenone sensitization with weekly scalp DPC. Study-wide results and limits: Alopecia was present in the donors, so their immune response may differ from healthy people's.

Trimming cost V 0 bases and J 1 base, with 13 bases left between them. Germline V gives CDR1 MGHRA, CDR2 YSYEKL. The CDR3 has 16 amino acids. The sample was whole blood, taken in connection with sensitization to the hapten diphenylcyclopropenone (DPC). V and J are TRBV4-1 and TRBJ2-7, with D perhaps matching TRBD2 (5 bases). The receptor was isolated from a woman aged 50 to 60 with alopecia areata. Some clones in this sample may be carry-over from other donors' samples. CDR3 sequence reads: CASSQDLSGWSYEQYF. In nucleotides, the CDR3 is TGCGCCAGCAGCCAAGATCTTTCGGGATGGTCCTACGAGCAGTACTTC.